The clone carrying this T cell receptor (beta chain) was counted a few times. Germline CDR1 ENHRY, CDR2 SYGVKD. This CDR3 is built from 15 residues. V was pared by 0 bases and J by 7 bases, with 2 bases of the junction left unmatched. Sequenced by immunoSEQ multiplex PCR; TCRdb stores in-frame clones only, minus some. The sample lists tens of thousands of clones, roughly 88% occurring once. These data come from a study of T cell responses to AZD1222 COVID-19 vaccine. This sample comprised peripheral blood, obtained on day 0 of MenACWY control vaccination. The receptor comes from an adult in good health. The chain links TRBV10-3 to TRBJ1-4; 10 nucleotides match TRBD1. In DNA, the CDR3 is TGTGCCATCAGTGAGTCAGGACAGGGGGTTGAAAAACTGTTTTTT. It specifies CAISESGQGVEKLFF.